This entry describes one T cell receptor beta chain. The antigen is unknown. This specimen comes from a study of OX40 agonist ivuxolimab in advanced cancers. Overall study context: Subjects had a mean age of about 65 years, with a range of roughly 20 to 79; around 80% were male. Previous treatment with anti-PD-1, anti-PD-L1 or anti-CTLA-4 therapy was allowed; under 50% had received some. Three patients had partial responses: one hepatocellular carcinoma, two cutaneous melanoma. General study points: In the expanded peripheral T cells, antigen specificity was never determined.

Repertoires were generated with immunoSEQ multiplex PCR, while TCRdb's copy carries only in-frame clones and drops some. The table includes about 53,000 clones, about 88% detected once. CDR1 is SQVTM and CDR2 is ANQGSEA in the germline V gene. CDR3 length: 13 amino acids. With 8 bases removed from V and 5 bases from J, the gap between germline ends came to 19 bases. The source was CD4+ or CD8+ T cells sorted from blood, collected in a trial of the OX40 agonist ivuxolimab. The chain carries TRBV29-1 and TRBJ2-7, with D possibly matching TRBD1 (6 bases). The TCR comes from an adult with an advanced solid tumor such as melanoma, head and neck, liver or kidney cancer. The CDR3 loop is CSSAESGTNEQYF. The DNA for the CDR3 is TGCAGCTCTGCTGAATCGGGGACAAACGAGCAGTACTTC.